These 9 T cell receptor beta chains were all obtained from the same sample, sequenced in a study of T cell responses to AZD1222 COVID-19 vaccine. Generated by immunoSEQ multiplex PCR, the TCRdb table keeps only in-frame clones and is missing some. Of about 180,000 clones in the sample, 94% are singletons; the top ten hold about 1.5%. The source material was peripheral blood, sampled 28 days after the second AZD1222 dose. The source is an adult who received the AZD1222 COVID-19 vaccine.

This chain links TRBV4-3 with TRBJ1-4, with TRBD1 as a possible D gene (6 bases). Looked up from germline, CDR1 is LGHNA and CDR2 is YSLEER. The CDR3 has 17 amino acids. Trimming removed 3 bases at V and 7 bases at J, with 21 bases between. The CDR3 DNA is TGCGCCAGCAGCCAGGGGGGGCCGGGCATAAGAAGTGAAAAACTGTTTTTT. This codes for CASSQGGPGIRSEKLFF.

The chain recombines TRBV2 with TRBJ1-2; the match to TRBD1 covers 7 bases. The CDR3 runs 15 residues. The germline V gene has CDR1 SNHLY and CDR2 FYNNEI. V dropped 6 bases and J dropped 4; count of bases not matched to a gene: 11. This CDR3 reads CASSQGQPIGYGYTF. Here the CDR3 DNA reads TGTGCCAGCAGCCAGGGACAGCCAATTGGCTATGGCTACACCTTC.

Points on this clone: In the same sample, other DNA sequences code for this CDR3. This chain joins TRBV7-2 and TRBJ2-5; tentatively, D is TRBD1 (5 bases). Trimming took off 1 base at V and 2 bases at J, with 8 bases between the two ends. Germline V gives CDR1 SGHTA, CDR2 FQGNSA. This CDR3 has 14 amino acids. The CDR3 nucleotides read TGTGCCAGCAGCTTAGAGGGGCCACAAGAGACCCAGTACTTC. Encoded protein: CASSLEGPQETQYF.

The CDR3 spells CASSFRDRGEQFF. CDR3 DNA sequence: TGTGCCAGCAGTTTCCGGGACAGAGGGGAGCAGTTCTTC. The chain is built from TRBV27 and TRBJ2-1; TRBD1 agrees at 7 bases. The V segment lost 3 bases and the J segment 10 bases; nucleotides outside the gene matches: 6. There are 13 residues in the CDR3. Germline CDR1 reads MNHEY; CDR2 reads SMNVEV (reference sequence).

The V gene is TRBV2, the J gene TRBJ1-1, with 8 bases fitting TRBD1. From germline, CDR1 is SNHLY and CDR2 FYNNEI. The J segment lost 6 bases and the V segment lost 2 bases, leaving 8 bases of the junction unmatched. The CDR3 loop spans 15 amino acids. In DNA form, the CDR3 reads TGTGCCAGCAGTGAACGGCGGGCAGGGGGCTCTGAAGCTTTCTTT. It translates to CASSERRAGGSEAFF.

The chain recombines TRBV5-1 with TRBJ2-3, with 11 bases lining up with TRBD2. The germline gives CDR1 SGHRS, CDR2 YFSETQ. This CDR3 is 15 amino acids long. V dropped 4 bases and J dropped 4; count of bases not matched to a gene: 5. DNA of the CDR3: TGCGCCAGCAGCCCGGGACTAGCGGTTTCAGATACGCAGTATTTT. Its protein is CASSPGLAVSDTQYF.

V and J are TRBV2 and TRBJ2-3; D possibly uses TRBD1 or TRBD2 (6 bases each). Germline CDR1 SNHLY, CDR2 FYNNEI. Trimming took 4 bases from V and 1 from J, leaving 12 bases between them. CDR3 length: 15 amino acids. The chain's CDR3 is CASSGAGGGTDTQYF. CDR3 in DNA: TGTGCCAGCAGTGGTGCCGGGGGCGGCACAGATACGCAGTATTTT.

The chain carries TRBV6-5 and TRBJ2-1; TRBD1 is a possible D gene (5 bases). The CDR3 length is 15 residues. Looked up from germline, CDR1 is MNHEY and CDR2 is SVGAGI. With 0 bases removed from V and 10 bases from J, the gap between germline ends came to 16 bases. CDR3 DNA sequence: TGTGCCAGCAGTTACTCGATCCAAGGGGTTCAGGAGCAGTTCTTC. Protein sequence: CASSYSIQGVQEQFF.

The chain links TRBV19 to TRBJ2-2, with D maybe TRBD1 (7 bases). V was clipped by 6 bases and J by 3 bases, with 11 bases between them. From germline, CDR1 is LNHDA and CDR2 SQIVND (reference sequence). CDR3 length equals 14 residues. CDR3 protein: CASRTRGDTGELFF. The CDR3 DNA follows: TGTGCCAGTAGGACCAGGGGGGACACCGGGGAGCTGTTTTTT. Filled out from reference TRBV19 and TRBJ2-2, the complete variable domain reads DGGITQSPKYLFRKEGQNVTLSCEQNLNHDAMYWYRQDPGQGLRLIYYSQIVNDFQKGDIAEGYSVSREKKESFPLTVTSAQKNPTAFYLCASRTRGDTGELFFGEGSRLTVL.